This TCR beta chain is from a study of HIV-infected patients and healthy controls. V dropped 2 bases and J dropped 4; count of bases not matched to a gene: 7. The CDR3 consists of 16 residues. The germline V gene has CDR1 SGHRS and CDR2 YFSETQ. cDNA was made from 500 ng RNA using alpha and beta constant primers. Each of the alpha and beta chains got its own library through chain-specific third strand synthesis with indices. TCRdb recomputed calls from the 5' RACE reads with MiXCR, one row per CDR3 protein. The repertoire has about 8,600 distinct CDR3 sequences, 7.5% to 9.5% of them found once; the top ten carry under 25%. There are a few counts of this clonotype. Antiretroviral therapy had run roughly three months, about 14 weeks, before follow-up blood collection. No cell fractionation was done, so the repertoire covers all unsorted peripheral blood T cells.

The sequences come from blood, collected during antiretroviral therapy. The V and J genes are TRBV5-1 and TRBJ2-5, with 11 bases matching TRBD2. The sequence was obtained from an adult with HIV infection. CDR3: CASSLTSGGWGETQYF. The CDR3, as DNA: TGCGCCAGCAGCTTAACTAGCGGGGGATGGGGAGAGACCCAGTACTTC.